Listed below are T cell receptor beta chains from one sample, sequenced in a study of regulatory T cells in long-lasting Graves disease. TCRdb recomputed calls from the multiplex PCR reads with MiXCR, one row per CDR3 protein. The sample carries 620,000 or so distinct CDR3 sequences, 16% recorded once. This sample also appeared in a second study, on T cells in Graves' hyperthyroidism and ophthalmopathy.

The specimen comprised peripheral blood mononuclear cells (PBMCs), sampled at new diagnosis, from a patient treated with antithyroid drugs. All receptors come from a woman in her twenties or thirties with Graves disease. The CDR3 runs from the conserved cysteine through the conserved F or W. A D gene is named only where the DNA matches it firmly. Expanded clones get a size class; other rows say once, few or many, or leave the size out.

j_call	clone_size	v_call	d_call	cdr3_length	cdr3_nt	cdr3_aa
TRBJ2-7	NA	TRBV20-1	TRBD1	11	TGCAGTGCTAGAGATGCGGACAGGGAAATATTC	CSARDADREIF
TRBJ2-3	many	TRBV28	TRBD1	17	TGTGCCAGCAGTTTGGGACAGATCGCGATTGGCACAGATACGCAGTATTTT	CASSLGQIAIGTDTQYF
TRBJ1-1	NA	TRBV7-9	NA	14	TGTGCCAGCAGCTTGGGGGGAGAGAACACTGAAGCTTTCTTT	CASSLGGENTEAFF
TRBJ2-3	many	TRBV29-1	NA	13	TGCAGCGTAGCCGGACAGTTTGCAGATACGCAGTATTTT	CSVAGQFADTQYF
TRBJ2-5	many	TRBV9	NA	13	TGTGCCAGCGGTCCAAAAAACCAAGAGACCCAGTACTTC	CASGPKNQETQYF
TRBJ1-1	many	TRBV5-1	NA	15	TGCGCCAGCAGCTTATCCGCCTCCACGGGGACTGAAGCTTTCTTT	CASSLSASTGTEAFF
TRBJ2-1	NA	TRBV20-1	NA	16	TGCAGTGCTAGAGGTTTTACGGGAGAAGCCTACAATGAGCAGTTCTTC	CSARGFTGEAYNEQFF
TRBJ2-1	few	TRBV5-1	NA	15	TGCGCCAGCAGCTTGGAGGGGACGGATATTAATGAGCAGTTCTTC	CASSLEGTDINEQFF
TRBJ2-7	NA	TRBV5-4	TRBD1	15	TGTGCCAGCAGGCATGCCGGGACAGGCTCCTACGAGCAGTACTTC	CASRHAGTGSYEQYF
TRBJ2-6	NA	TRBV7-2	NA	17	TGTGCCAGCAGCTTAGCGGGAACCAGATCTGGGGCCAACGTCCTGATTTTC	CASSLAGTRSGANVLIF
TRBJ2-4	NA	TRBV12-3/TRBV12-4	TRBD2	18	TGTGCCAGCAGTATACTAGCGCAGAAACGAATAGCCAAAAACATTCAGTACTTC	CASSILAQKRIAKNIQYF
TRBJ2-7	NA	TRBV9	TRBD2	14	TGTGCCACGAGTAGCGGGAACAACTCCTACGAGCAGTACTTC	CATSSGNNSYEQYF
TRBJ1-1	NA	TRBV5-1	NA	14	TGCGCCAGCAGCTTGCGGCAGGGAGAGATTGAAGCTTTCTTT	CASSLRQGEIEAFF
TRBJ2-1	NA	TRBV24-1	NA	14	TGTGCCACCAGTGGCCAGGGTTTCGACGATGAGCAGTTCTTC	CATSGQGFDDEQFF
TRBJ1-6	NA	TRBV6-2/TRBV6-3	TRBD1	14	TGTGCCAGCAAAGGACAGGGCGATAATTCACCCCTCCACTTT	CASKGQGDNSPLHF
TRBJ2-1	NA	TRBV20-1	TRBD2	14	TGCAGTGCTACAGGAGCGGGAGGGAGCAATGAGCAGTTCTTC	CSATGAGGSNEQFF
TRBJ2-3	few	TRBV29-1	TRBD2	14	TGCAGCGTATTAGCGGGAGGGCCACATGATACGCAGTATTTT	CSVLAGGPHDTQYF
TRBJ1-2	NA	TRBV19	NA	13	TGTGCCAGTAAGGATAGACAGACCTATGGCTACACCTTC	CASKDRQTYGYTF
TRBJ2-1	few	TRBV14	TRBD2	16	TGTGCCAGCAGCCTTAGACCTAGCGGGAGTTATAATGAGCAGTTCTTC	CASSLRPSGSYNEQFF
TRBJ2-7	NA	TRBV4-1	TRBD2	16	TGCGCCAGCAGCCGCGCCCGGACTAGCGGAATTTACGAGCAGTACTTC	CASSRARTSGIYEQYF
TRBJ2-2	few	TRBV9	TRBD2	17	TGTGCCAGCAGCGTATTACCTAGCGGGGGAAACACCGGGGAGCTGTTTTTT	CASSVLPSGGNTGELFF
TRBJ1-1	NA	TRBV6-9	NA	16	TGTGCCAGCAGTTTTAGTCAGGGGATGGAGGGCACTGAAGCTTTCTTT	CASSFSQGMEGTEAFF
TRBJ1-3	NA	TRBV10-3	NA	14	TGTGCCAGCATACGGGGAAGCTCCGGAAACACCATATATTTT	CASIRGSSGNTIYF
TRBJ2-1	NA	TRBV7-2	NA	17	TGTGCCAGCAGCCCGCATGGGGGGGGGCGGTCCTACAATGAGCAGTTCTTC	CASSPHGGGRSYNEQFF
TRBJ2-5	NA	TRBV6-1	TRBD2	15	TGTGCCAGCAGCCCTCTGACTAGCGGGATGGGGACCCAGTACTTC	CASSPLTSGMGTQYF
TRBJ2-7	few	TRBV30	NA	16	TGTGCCTGGAGTGTACGGAGGGGATTAAGCTCCTACGAGCAGTACTTC	CAWSVRRGLSSYEQYF